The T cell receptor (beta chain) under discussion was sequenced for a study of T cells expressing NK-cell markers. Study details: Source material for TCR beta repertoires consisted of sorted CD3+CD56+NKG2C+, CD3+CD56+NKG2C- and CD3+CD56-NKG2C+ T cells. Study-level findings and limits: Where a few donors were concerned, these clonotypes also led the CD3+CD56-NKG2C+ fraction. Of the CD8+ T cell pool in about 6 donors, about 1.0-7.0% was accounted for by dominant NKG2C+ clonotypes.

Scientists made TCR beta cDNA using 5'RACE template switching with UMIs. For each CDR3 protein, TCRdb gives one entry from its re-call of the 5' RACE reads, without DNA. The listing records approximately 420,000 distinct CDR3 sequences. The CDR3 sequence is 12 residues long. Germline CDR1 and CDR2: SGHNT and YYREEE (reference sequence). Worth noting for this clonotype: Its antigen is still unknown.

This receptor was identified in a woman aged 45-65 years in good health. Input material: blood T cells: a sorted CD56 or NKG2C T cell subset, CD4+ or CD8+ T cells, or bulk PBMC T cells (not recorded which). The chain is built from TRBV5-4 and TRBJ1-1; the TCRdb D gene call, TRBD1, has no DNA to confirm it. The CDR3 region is CASRSGSEEAFF. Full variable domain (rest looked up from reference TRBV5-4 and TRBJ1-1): ETGVTQSPTHLIKTRGQQVTLRCSSQSGHNTVSWYQQALGQGPQFIFQYYREEENGRGNFPPRFSGLQFPNYSSELNVNALELDDSALYLCASRSGSEEAFFGQGTRLTVV.